The next 15 T cell receptor beta chains were all read from a single sample in a study of human T cells and chemical hapten exposure. Time point specified: patch test 3, about 24 weeks after DPC sensitization. Described treatment: therapeutic diphenylcyclopropenone sensitization with weekly scalp DPC. MiXCR, applied by TCRdb to the RACE reads, yields one record per CDR3 protein. Of about 82,000 distinct CDR3 sequences in the sample, approximately 13% were seen once. Here the sequenced sample was whole blood, taken in connection with sensitization to the hapten diphenylcyclopropenone (DPC). The receptors originated from a woman aged 50 to 65 with alopecia areata. Some clones in this sample may be carry-over from other donors' samples.

In its sample, this clonotype was seen many times. The V call is TRBV6-4, the J call TRBJ2-2; 9 nucleotides agree with TRBD2. The CDR3 totals 15 residues. V lost 0 bases, J lost 4 bases, and 0 bases stayed unmatched. Germline V gene lookup returns CDR1 MRHNA and CDR2 SNTAGT. CDR3 nucleotides: TGTGCCAGCAGTGACTCGCGGGAGGGCACCGGGGAGCTGTTTTTT. The encoded protein is CASSDSREGTGELFF.

The chain joins TRBV25-1 to TRBJ2-3; D is perhaps TRBD2 (5 bases). This CDR3 has 13 amino acids. V shed 1 base and J shed 5 bases, with 7 bases lying between them. In germline, CDR1 is MGHDK, CDR2 SYGVNS. The CDR3 sequence: CASSESGVDTQYF. DNA of the CDR3: TGTGCCAGCAGTGAATCCGGGGTAGATACGCAGTATTTT.

V gene TRBV20-1 combines with J gene TRBJ1-4, with D unclear. The CDR3 contains 15 residues. Germline CDR1 reads DFQATT; CDR2 reads SNEGSKA (reference sequence). Trimming took off 1 base at V and 0 bases at J, with 9 bases between the two ends. This chain's CDR3 is CSARASGTTNEKLFF. CDR3 nucleotide sequence: TGCAGTGCTAGAGCCTCTGGCACAACTAATGAAAAACTGTTTTTT.

This clonotype was recorded many times. This rearrangement joins TRBV10-3 to TRBJ2-7; perhaps TRBD2 as D (5 bases). CDR1 is ENHRY, CDR2 SYGVKD, per germline. The CDR3 has 16 amino acids. V lost 11 bases to trimming and J lost 0 bases, with 23 bases between them. CDR3: CAPRVEGPGSSYEQYF. As DNA, the CDR3 is TGTGCCCCGCGGGTTGAAGGCCCCGGGTCCTCCTACGAGCAGTACTTC.

At least ten counts were recorded for this clonotype. This chain links TRBV7-3 with TRBJ1-1; 10 positions match TRBD1. CDR3 length equals 15 residues. Germline V lookup: CDR1 SGHTA, CDR2 FQGTGA. With 5 bases clipped from V and 4 bases from J, the junction kept 7 bases outside the gene matches. The CDR3 spells CASSATGGWTTEAFF. Here the CDR3 DNA reads TGTGCCAGCAGCGCGACAGGGGGCTGGACCACTGAAGCTTTCTTT.

This clonotype was picked up many times. The V and J genes are TRBV6-6 and TRBJ2-3; 9 bases are a match to TRBD2. This CDR3 spans 15 amino acids. After removal of 5 bases from V and 1 base from J, the junction contained 4 bases not matched to a gene. The germline CDR1 and CDR2 sequences are MNHNY and SVGAGI (reference sequence). The CDR3 sequence: CASSLSGRGTDTQYF. DNA of the CDR3: TGTGCCAGCAGTCTTAGCGGGAGAGGCACAGATACGCAGTATTTT.

The table lists this clonotype with many counts. The chain is built from TRBV12-3 or TRBV12-4 and TRBJ2-5, with D hard to call. Between the trimmed V and J ends, which lost 3 bases and 2 bases, there was a span of 4 bases. The CDR3 runs 12 residues. In DNA, the CDR3 is TGTGCCAGCAGTTTGGAACAAGAGACCCAGTACTTC. Its protein is CASSLEQETQYF.

This clonotype showed up many times. The chain is built from TRBV20-1 and TRBJ2-3, with 9 bases lining up with TRBD1. Germline CDR1 DFQATT, CDR2 SNEGSKA (reference sequence). V shed 3 bases and J 5 bases; nucleotides not matched to a gene: 6. The CDR3 covers 14 residues. The CDR3 bases are TGCAGTGCTAGGGACAGGGGTTTGGGAGATACGCAGTATTTT. It is translated as CSARDRGLGDTQYF.

The CDR3 region is CSVGRGLRDEQYF. The CDR3 coding sequence is TGCAGCGTTGGCCGGGGGCTTAGGGACGAGCAGTACTTC. The chain joins TRBV29-1 to TRBJ2-7; D may match TRBD1 or TRBD2 (6 bases each). Germline V gene data show CDR1 as SQVTM and CDR2 as ANQGSEA. CDR3 length equals 13 residues. V lost 4 bases to trimming and J lost 5 bases, with 15 bases between them.

There are many counts of this clonotype. This chain joins TRBV10-3 and TRBJ2-7; TRBD1 matches at 8 bases. The germline V gene encodes CDR1 ENHRY and CDR2 SYGVKD. With V trimmed by 7 bases and J by 5 bases, 7 bases remained unmatched. The CDR3 is 13 residues long. CDR3 coding DNA: TGTGCCATCAACACGGACAGGGCGAACGAGCAGTACTTC. Its protein is CAINTDRANEQYF.

The V and J genes are TRBV20-1 and TRBJ1-6; D unresolved. CDR3 length equals 14 residues. CDR1 DFQATT and CDR2 SNEGSKA come from the germline V gene (reference sequence). With 6 bases removed from V and 8 bases from J, the gap between germline ends came to 17 bases. The chain's CDR3 is CSASLRPEDSPLHF. The CDR3 nucleotides read TGCAGTGCCTCCCTCCGGCCCGAAGATTCACCCCTCCACTTT.

Notes on this clonotype: A much larger clone differs from this one at a single base, so this may be a read error. This chain connects TRBV7-9 to TRBJ2-7; possibly TRBD1 for D (5 bases). This CDR3 spans 13 amino acids. Germline V gives CDR1 SEHNR, CDR2 FQNEAQ (reference sequence). The ends were cut back, 1 base at V and 5 bases at J, with 9 bases in the middle. CDR3 nucleotides: TGTGCCAGCAGCTTAGGGATCAGGGACGAGCAGTACTTC. This translates into CASSLGIRDEQYF.

This clonotype came up a few times. This chain uses TRBV11-2 with TRBJ2-5; TRBD2 aligns across 10 bases. V gave up 5 bases and J gave up 5 bases; unmatched junction bases: 5. Germline V lookup: CDR1 SGHAT, CDR2 FQNNGV. The CDR3 is made up of 14 amino acids. DNA of the CDR3: TGTGCCAGCAGCATTACAGCGGGAGGGGAGACCCAGTACTTC. Translation gives CASSITAGGETQYF.

This clonotype was picked up a small number of times. The chain combines TRBV3-1 with TRBJ2-1; D is perhaps TRBD1 (8 bases). Trimming shortened V by 5 bases and J by 10 bases, and 15 bases separated the two germline ends. CDR1 and CDR2 from the germline V gene are LGHDT and YNNKEL (reference sequence). The CDR3 runs 13 residues. The CDR3 protein is CASSINRGGEQFF. CDR3 sequence (DNA): TGTGCCAGCAGCATTAACAGGGGGGGCGAGCAGTTCTTC.

This clonotype was seen only a few times. V gene TRBV5-6 combines with J gene TRBJ1-1; D unclear. The germline V and J ends were trimmed by 1 base and 3 bases, with 10 bases remaining between them. Germline CDR1 is SGHDT and CDR2 is YYEEEE. The CDR3 is 14 residues long. The CDR3: CASSLWRVDTEAFF. The CDR3 DNA reads as TGTGCCAGCAGCTTGTGGAGGGTGGACACTGAAGCTTTCTTT.